These 8 T cell receptor beta chains came from one sample sequenced in a study of blood T cells in healthy people across ages (dated by TCRdb to the mid-2010s). The library was prepared using 5' RACE. This sample was sequenced with an Illumina HiSeq 2500. A second 7 to 11 cycle PCR used a sample-barcoded 5' primer and a J-beta primer mix. The public reads were run again by TCRdb, first through fastp at Q25 and then through MiXCR, and only productive beta chains were kept. Under each unique CDR3 protein, matching rows form one entry showing the most common genes and DNA. Within this sample are fewer than 900,000 distinct CDR3 sequences, with 45% to 50% of them counted one time only. Together, the top ten hold 30% to 35% of the sample. Sequencing was carried out using blood. These receptors were collected from a woman aged 55-70 years in good health.

V and J are TRBV15 and TRBJ2-1, with 7 bases fitting TRBD1. V was pared by 6 bases and J by 1 base, with 3 bases of the junction left unmatched. Germline V gives CDR1 LNHNV, CDR2 YYDKDF (reference sequence). This CDR3 spans 14 amino acids. The CDR3 sequence: CATSPRGSYNEQFF. In DNA, the CDR3 is TGTGCCACCAGTCCCAGGGGGTCCTACAATGAGCAGTTCTTC.

This clonotype was detected many times. The rearrangement uses TRBV20-1 and TRBJ2-7, with D unclear. The germline V gene has CDR1 DFQATT and CDR2 SNEGSKA (reference sequence). The CDR3 is made up of 10 amino acids. Trimming took off 3 bases at V and 1 base at J, with 1 base between the two ends. CDR3 sequence reads: CSARSYEQYF. Written as DNA, the CDR3 is TGCAGTGCTAGGTCCTACGAGCAGTACTTC.

J is TRBJ2-3 and V is TRBV25-1, with 9 bases fitting TRBD2. Germline CDR1 MGHDK, CDR2 SYGVNS. The CDR3 length is 15 residues. V lost 4 bases to trimming and J lost 2 bases; unmatched junction nucleotides: 4. Here the CDR3 reads CASSVLAGITDTQYF. For the CDR3, the DNA is TGTGCCAGCAGTGTCCTAGCGGGAATCACAGATACGCAGTATTTT.

This clonotype occurred a few times. At one end the junction does not follow the germline gene, possibly because of a read error. The rearrangement links TRBV13 to TRBJ2-7; 12 nucleotides line up with TRBD1. Germline CDR1 PRHDT, CDR2 FYEKMQ (reference sequence). The CDR3 runs to 18 residues. The CDR3 DNA reads as TGTGCCAGCAGCCTAGGGACAGGGGGCCCAATAGGCTCCTACGAGCAGTACTTC. Its translation: CASSLGTGGPIGSYEQYF. Full variable domain (rest looked up from reference TRBV13 and TRBJ2-7): AAGVIQSPRHLIKEKRETATLKCYPIPRHDTVYWYQQGPGQDPQFLISFYEKMQSDKGSIPDRFSAQQFSDYHSELNMSSLELGDSALYFCASSLGTGGPIGSYEQYFGPGTRLTVT.

V usage is TRBV11-1 and J usage is TRBJ2-5; 8 nucleotides agree with TRBD1. Losses at the gene ends were 5 bases for V and 2 bases for J; bases not matched to a gene: 13. The CDR3 covers 17 residues. Looked up from germline, CDR1 is SGHAT and CDR2 is FQDESV (reference sequence). The CDR3 is CASSELTGGSSQETQYF. As DNA, the CDR3 is TGTGCCAGCAGCGAGCTAACAGGGGGGTCTTCTCAAGAGACCCAGTACTTC.

This clonotype was recorded at least ten times. The chain joins TRBV29-1 to TRBJ2-7; a possible D gene is TRBD2 (6 bases). The CDR3 totals 14 residues. Germline CDR1 SQVTM, CDR2 ANQGSEA. Trimming removed 3 bases at V and 5 bases at J, with 17 bases between. This CDR3 reads CSVEIGSGVNEQYF. CDR3 bases: TGCAGCGTTGAGATCGGGAGTGGGGTCAACGAGCAGTACTTC.

CDR3 region: CASSSSGSGEQYF. The CDR3, as DNA: TGTGCCAGCAGCTCGAGCGGGAGTGGGGAGCAGTACTTC. This sequence joins TRBV11-3 and TRBJ2-5; 8 bases map to TRBD2. The V gene's germline CDR1 is SGHNT and CDR2 YENEEA. The CDR3 length is 13 residues. V was pared by 4 bases and J by 11 bases, with 9 bases of the junction left unmatched.

The gene calls are TRBV5-1 and TRBJ2-6; D not resolved. Looked up from germline, CDR1 is SGHRS and CDR2 is YFSETQ. The V end lost 6 bases, the J end lost 0 bases, and 4 bases lay between the germline ends. The CDR3 has 13 amino acids. The DNA for the CDR3 is TGCGCCAGCACTGTCTCTGGGGCCAACGTCCTGACTTTC. Translating it yields CASTVSGANVLTF.